Sequencing of this T cell receptor (beta chain) was carried out in a study of blood T cell repertoires in COVID-19. The wider study: COVID-19 samples, acute and convalescent, were from the United States, Italy and Spain.

The participants were between roughly 18 and 89 years old and came from some 23 US areas. Cohorts were determined from participant-reported clinical history. CDR3 length: 17 residues. Germline loops: CDR1 MNHEY, CDR2 SMNVEV (reference sequence). The V end was cut by 3 bases, the J end by 4 bases, with 21 bases between. Profiled with immunoSEQ multiplex PCR; TCRdb holds only in-frame clones, not every one. The sample carries 350,000 to 500,000 clones, over 75% recorded once. The chain employs TRBV27 and TRBJ2-5; a possible D gene is TRBD2 (6 bases). This TCR came from a woman younger than 30 who had been exposed to COVID-19. Sequenced: PBMCs or T cells enriched from blood (not recorded which). As DNA, the CDR3 is TGTGCCAGCAGTTTCCCCCTGGGACTCCGACGGCGAGAGACCCAGTACTTC. The encoded protein is CASSFPLGLRRRETQYF.